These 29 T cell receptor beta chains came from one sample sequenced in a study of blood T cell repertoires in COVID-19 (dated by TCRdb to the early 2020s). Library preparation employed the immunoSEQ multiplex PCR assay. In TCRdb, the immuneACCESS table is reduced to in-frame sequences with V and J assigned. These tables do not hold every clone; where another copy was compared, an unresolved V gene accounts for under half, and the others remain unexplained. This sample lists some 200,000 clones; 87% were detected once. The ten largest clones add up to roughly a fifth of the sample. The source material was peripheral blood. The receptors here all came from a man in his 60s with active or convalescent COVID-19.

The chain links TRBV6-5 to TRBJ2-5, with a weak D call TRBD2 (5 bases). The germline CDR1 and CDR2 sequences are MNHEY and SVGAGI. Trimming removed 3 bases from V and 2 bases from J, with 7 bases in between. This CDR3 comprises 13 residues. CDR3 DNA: TGTGCCAGCAGTTATTCGGGGCAAGAGACCCAGTACTTC. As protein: CASSYSGQETQYF.

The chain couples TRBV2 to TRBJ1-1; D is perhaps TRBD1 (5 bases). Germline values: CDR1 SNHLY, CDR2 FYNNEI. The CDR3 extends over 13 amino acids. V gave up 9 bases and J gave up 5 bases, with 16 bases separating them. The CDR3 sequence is CASLRQGRTEAFF. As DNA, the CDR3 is TGTGCCAGTCTACGGCAGGGCCGGACTGAAGCTTTCTTT.

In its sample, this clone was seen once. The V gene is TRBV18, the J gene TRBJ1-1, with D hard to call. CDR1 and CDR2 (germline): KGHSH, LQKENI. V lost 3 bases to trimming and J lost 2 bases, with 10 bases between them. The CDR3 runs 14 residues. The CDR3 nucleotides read TGTGCCAGCTCACCCCCCTGCGCAAACACTGAAGCTTTCTTT. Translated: CASSPPCANTEAFF.

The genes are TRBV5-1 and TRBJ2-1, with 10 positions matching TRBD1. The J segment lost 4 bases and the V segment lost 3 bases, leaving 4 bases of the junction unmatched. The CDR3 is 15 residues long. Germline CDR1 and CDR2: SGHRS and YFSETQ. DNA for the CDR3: TGCGCCAGCAGCTGGACAGGGGGTATGTACAATGAGCAGTTCTTC. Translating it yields CASSWTGGMYNEQFF.

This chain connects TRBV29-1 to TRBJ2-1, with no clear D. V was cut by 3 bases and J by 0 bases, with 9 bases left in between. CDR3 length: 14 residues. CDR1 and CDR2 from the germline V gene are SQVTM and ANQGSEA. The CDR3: CSVEEWSSYNEQFF. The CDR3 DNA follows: TGCAGCGTTGAGGAATGGAGCTCCTACAATGAGCAGTTCTTC.

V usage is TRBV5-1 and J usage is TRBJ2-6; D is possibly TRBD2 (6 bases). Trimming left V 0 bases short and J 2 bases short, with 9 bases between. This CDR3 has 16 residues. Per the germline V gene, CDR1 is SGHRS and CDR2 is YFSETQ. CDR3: CASSLAAGTGANVLTF. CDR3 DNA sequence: TGCGCCAGCAGCTTGGCCGCGGGAACTGGGGCCAACGTCCTGACTTTC.

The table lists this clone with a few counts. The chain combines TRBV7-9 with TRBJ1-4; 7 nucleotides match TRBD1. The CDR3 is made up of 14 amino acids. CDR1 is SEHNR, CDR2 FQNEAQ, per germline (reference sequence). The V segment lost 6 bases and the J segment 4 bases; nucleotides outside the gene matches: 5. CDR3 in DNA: TGTGCCAGCAGAGACCAGGGGGATAATGAAAAACTGTTTTTT. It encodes CASRDQGDNEKLFF.

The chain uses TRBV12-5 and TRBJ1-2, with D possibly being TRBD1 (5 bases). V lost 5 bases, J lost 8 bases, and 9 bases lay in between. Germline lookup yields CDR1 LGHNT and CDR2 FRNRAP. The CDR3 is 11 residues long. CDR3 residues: CASGQGFGYTF. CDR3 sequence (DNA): TGTGCTAGTGGTCAGGGTTTCGGCTACACCTTC. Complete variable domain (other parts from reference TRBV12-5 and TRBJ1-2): DARVTQTPRHKVTEMGQEVTMRCQPILGHNTVFWYRQTMMQGLELLAYFRNRAPLDDSGMPKDRFSAEMPDATLATLKIQPSEPRDSAVYFCASGQGFGYTFGSGTRLTVV.

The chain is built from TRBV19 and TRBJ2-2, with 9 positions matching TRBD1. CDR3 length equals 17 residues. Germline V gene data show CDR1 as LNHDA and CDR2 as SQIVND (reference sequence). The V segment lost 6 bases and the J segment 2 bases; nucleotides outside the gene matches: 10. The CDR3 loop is CASSRDPGQGNTGELFF. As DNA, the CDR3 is TGTGCCAGTAGCCGTGACCCGGGACAGGGTAACACCGGGGAGCTGTTTTTT.

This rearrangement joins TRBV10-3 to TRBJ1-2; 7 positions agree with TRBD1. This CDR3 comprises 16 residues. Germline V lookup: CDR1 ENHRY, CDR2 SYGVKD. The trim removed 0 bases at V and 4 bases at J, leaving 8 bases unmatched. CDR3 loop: CAISESNLQGFYGYTF. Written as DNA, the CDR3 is TGTGCCATCAGTGAGTCGAACCTACAGGGGTTCTATGGCTACACCTTC.

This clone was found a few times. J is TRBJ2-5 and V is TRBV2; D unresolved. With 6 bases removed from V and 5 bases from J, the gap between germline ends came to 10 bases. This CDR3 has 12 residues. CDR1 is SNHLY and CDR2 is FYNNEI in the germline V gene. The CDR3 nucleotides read TGTGCCAGCAGGGATGACGGGGAGACCCAGTACTTC. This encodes CASRDDGETQYF. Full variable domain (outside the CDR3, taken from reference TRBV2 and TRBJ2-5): EPEVTQTPSHQVTQMGQEVILRCVPISNHLYFYWYRQILGQKVEFLVSFYNNEISEKSEIFDDQFSVERPDGSNFTLKIRSTKLEDSAMYFCASRDDGETQYFGPGTRLLVL.

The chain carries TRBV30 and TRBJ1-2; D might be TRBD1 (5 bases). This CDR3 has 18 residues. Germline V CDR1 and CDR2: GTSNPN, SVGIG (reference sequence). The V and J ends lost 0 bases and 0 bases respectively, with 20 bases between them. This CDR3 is CAWSVPRDSLSANYGYTF. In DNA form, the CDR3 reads TGTGCCTGGAGTGTACCCCGGGACTCTCTCTCAGCTAACTATGGCTACACCTTC.

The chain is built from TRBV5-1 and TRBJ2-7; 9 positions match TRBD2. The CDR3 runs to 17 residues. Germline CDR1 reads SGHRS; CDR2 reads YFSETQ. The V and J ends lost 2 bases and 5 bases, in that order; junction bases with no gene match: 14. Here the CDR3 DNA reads TGCGCCAGCAGCTTCCAAGGAGGAGCGGGGGGCCTGGACGAGCAGTACTTC. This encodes CASSFQGGAGGLDEQYF.

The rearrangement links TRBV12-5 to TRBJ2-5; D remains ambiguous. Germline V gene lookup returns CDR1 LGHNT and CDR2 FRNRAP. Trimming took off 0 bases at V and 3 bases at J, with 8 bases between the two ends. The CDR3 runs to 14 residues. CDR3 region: CASGLVNIKETQYF. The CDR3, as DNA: TGTGCTAGTGGTTTGGTAAATATTAAAGAGACCCAGTACTTC.

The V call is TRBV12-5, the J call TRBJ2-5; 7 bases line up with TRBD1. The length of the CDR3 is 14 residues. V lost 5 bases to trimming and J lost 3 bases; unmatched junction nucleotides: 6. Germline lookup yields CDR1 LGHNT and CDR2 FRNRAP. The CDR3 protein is CASGIRDSKETQYF. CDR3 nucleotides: TGTGCTAGTGGTATACGGGACAGTAAAGAGACCCAGTACTTC.

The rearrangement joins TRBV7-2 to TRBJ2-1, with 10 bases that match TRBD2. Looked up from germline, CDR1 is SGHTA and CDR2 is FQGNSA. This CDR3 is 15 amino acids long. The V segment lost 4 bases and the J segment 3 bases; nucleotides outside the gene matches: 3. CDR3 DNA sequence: TGTGCCAGCAGCTACCTAGCGGGGGTCTACAATGAGCAGTTCTTC. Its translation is CASSYLAGVYNEQFF.

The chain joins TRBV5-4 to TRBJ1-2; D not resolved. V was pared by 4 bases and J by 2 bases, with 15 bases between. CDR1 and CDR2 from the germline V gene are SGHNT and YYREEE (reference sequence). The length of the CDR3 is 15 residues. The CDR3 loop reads CASSRATWQNYGYTF. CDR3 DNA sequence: TGTGCCAGCAGCCGTGCCACCTGGCAGAACTATGGCTACACCTTC.

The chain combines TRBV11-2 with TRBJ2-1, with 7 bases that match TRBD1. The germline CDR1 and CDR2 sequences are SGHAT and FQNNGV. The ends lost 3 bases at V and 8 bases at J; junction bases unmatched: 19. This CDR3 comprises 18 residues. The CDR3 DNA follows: TGTGCCAGCAGCTTCCATCGACAGGGAAGATGGTCCTCGGATGAGCAGTTCTTC. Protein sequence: CASSFHRQGRWSSDEQFF.

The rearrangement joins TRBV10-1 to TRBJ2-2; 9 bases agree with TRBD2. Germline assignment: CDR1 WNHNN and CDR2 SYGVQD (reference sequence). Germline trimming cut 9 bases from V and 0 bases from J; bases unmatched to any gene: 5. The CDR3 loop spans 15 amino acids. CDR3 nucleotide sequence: TGCGCCAGTAATGCGGGGGGGACGAACACCGGGGAGCTGTTTTTT. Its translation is CASNAGGTNTGELFF.

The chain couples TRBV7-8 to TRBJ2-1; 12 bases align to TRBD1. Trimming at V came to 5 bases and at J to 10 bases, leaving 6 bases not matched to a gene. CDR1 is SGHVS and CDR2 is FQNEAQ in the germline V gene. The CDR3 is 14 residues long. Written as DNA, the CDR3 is TGTGCCAGCAGCCCCCGGGACAGGGGGCGGGAGCAGTTCTTC. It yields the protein CASSPRDRGREQFF.

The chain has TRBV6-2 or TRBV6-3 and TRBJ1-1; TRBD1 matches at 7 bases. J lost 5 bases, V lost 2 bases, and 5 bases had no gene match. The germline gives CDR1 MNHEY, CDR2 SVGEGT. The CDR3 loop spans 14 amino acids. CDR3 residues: CASSYPPTGTEAFF. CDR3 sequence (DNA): TGTGCCAGCAGTTACCCCCCGACAGGGACTGAAGCTTTCTTT.

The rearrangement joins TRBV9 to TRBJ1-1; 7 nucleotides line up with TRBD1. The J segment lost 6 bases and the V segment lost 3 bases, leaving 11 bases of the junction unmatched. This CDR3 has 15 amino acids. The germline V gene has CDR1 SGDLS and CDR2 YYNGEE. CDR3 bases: TGTGCCAGCAGCGGAAGACAGGGTCTCGGCGCTGAAGCTTTCTTT. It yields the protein CASSGRQGLGAEAFF.

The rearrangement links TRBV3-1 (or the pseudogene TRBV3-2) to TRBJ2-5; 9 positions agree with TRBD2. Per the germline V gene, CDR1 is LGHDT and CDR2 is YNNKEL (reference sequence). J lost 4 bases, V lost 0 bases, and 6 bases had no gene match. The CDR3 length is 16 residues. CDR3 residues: CASSQDLLAGRETQYF. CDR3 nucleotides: TGTGCCAGCAGCCAAGATCTCCTAGCGGGAAGAGAGACCCAGTACTTC.

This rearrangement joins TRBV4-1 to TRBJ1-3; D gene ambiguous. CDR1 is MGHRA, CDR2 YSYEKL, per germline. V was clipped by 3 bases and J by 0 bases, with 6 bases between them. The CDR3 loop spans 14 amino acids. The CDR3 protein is CASSQGSSGNTIYF. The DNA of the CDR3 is TGCGCCAGCAGCCAGGGCTCCTCTGGAAACACCATATATTTT.

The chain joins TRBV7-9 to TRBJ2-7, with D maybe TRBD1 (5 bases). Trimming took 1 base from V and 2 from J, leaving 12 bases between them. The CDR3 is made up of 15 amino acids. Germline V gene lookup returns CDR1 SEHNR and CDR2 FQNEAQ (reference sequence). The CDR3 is CASSLEGAGAYEQYF. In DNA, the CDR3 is TGTGCCAGCAGCTTAGAAGGGGCAGGAGCCTACGAGCAGTACTTC.

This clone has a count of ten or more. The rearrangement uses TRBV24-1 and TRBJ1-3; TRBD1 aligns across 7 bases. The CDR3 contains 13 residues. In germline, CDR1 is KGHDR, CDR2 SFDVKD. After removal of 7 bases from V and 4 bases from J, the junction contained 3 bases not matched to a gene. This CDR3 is CATRDRAGNTIYF. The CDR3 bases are TGTGCCACCAGAGACAGGGCCGGAAACACCATATATTTT.

CDR3 residues: CASSPTGGGSNEKLFF. For the CDR3, the DNA is TGTGCCAGCAGCCCAACGGGAGGGGGCTCTAATGAAAAACTGTTTTTT. This chain links TRBV7-9 with TRBJ1-4; 7 nucleotides agree with TRBD1. Germline-derived CDR1 and CDR2 are SEHNR and FQNEAQ (reference sequence). The J segment lost 3 bases and the V segment lost 5 bases, leaving 9 bases of the junction unmatched. The CDR3 runs to 16 residues.

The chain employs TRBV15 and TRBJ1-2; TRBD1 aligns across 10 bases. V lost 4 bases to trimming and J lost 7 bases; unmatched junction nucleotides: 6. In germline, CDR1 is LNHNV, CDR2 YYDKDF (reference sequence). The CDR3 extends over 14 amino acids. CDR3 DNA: TGTGCCACCAGCACTACCGGGACAGGGGCTGGCTACACCTTC. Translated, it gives CATSTTGTGAGYTF.

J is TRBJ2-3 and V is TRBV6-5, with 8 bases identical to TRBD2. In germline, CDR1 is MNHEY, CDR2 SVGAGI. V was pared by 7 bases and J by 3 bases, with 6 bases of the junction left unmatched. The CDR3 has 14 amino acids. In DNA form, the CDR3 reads TGTGCCAGCATGCGGCGGGGGGTGACAGATACGCAGTATTTT. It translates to CASMRRGVTDTQYF.